These 7 T cell receptor beta chains originate from one sample sequenced in a study of T cell responses to AZD1222 COVID-19 vaccine. Repertoires were generated with immunoSEQ multiplex PCR, while TCRdb's copy carries only in-frame clones and drops some. This sample has approximately 31,000 clones, with 85% to 90% found just once. The sample in question was peripheral blood, obtained 28 days after the second AZD1222 dose. The receptor source for this set is an adult who received the AZD1222 COVID-19 vaccine.

This clone was recorded a few times. The chain recombines TRBV7-2 with TRBJ2-7; D is possibly TRBD1 (5 bases). This CDR3 contains 14 residues. V lost 1 base to trimming and J lost 1 base, with 8 bases between them. Germline V gene lookup returns CDR1 SGHTA and CDR2 FQGNSA. CDR3 coding DNA: TGTGCCAGCAGCTTAGTGACAGATTCCTACGAGCAGTACTTC. Protein: CASSLVTDSYEQYF.

The J gene is TRBJ1-1, the V gene TRBV4-3; TRBD1 aligns across 9 bases. This CDR3 contains 14 residues. CDR1 is LGHNA and CDR2 is YSLEER in the germline V gene. Unmatched junction bases numbered 8, after V lost 3 bases and J lost 9 bases. The CDR3 nucleotides read TGCGCCAGCAGCCAGAACAGGGGGCAGTACCAAGCTTTCTTT. Encoded protein: CASSQNRGQYQAFF.

The chain carries TRBV28 and TRBJ1-1; D ambiguous. The CDR3 spans 15 residues. The germline CDR1 and CDR2 sequences are MDHEN and SYDVKM. V was shortened by 1 base and J by 6 bases, with 15 bases between the two germline ends. The CDR3 DNA reads as TGTGCCAGCAGTTTATCGCCGCAGAGCAGCGCTGAAGCTTTCTTT. Its translation is CASSLSPQSSAEAFF.

The chain employs TRBV5-1 and TRBJ1-3; D is possibly TRBD1 (5 bases). Deletions cut 4 bases from V and 4 bases from J, with 12 bases between. Germline V gene sequence: CDR1 SGHRS, CDR2 YFSETQ. CDR3 length: 14 amino acids. The CDR3 region is CASSPQGLGNTIYF. The CDR3 DNA reads TGCGCCAGCAGCCCTCAGGGTCTCGGAAACACCATATATTTT.

The V and J genes are TRBV5-1 and TRBJ1-1, with TRBD1 matching over 12 bases. CDR3 size: 17 residues. Germline V gene sequence: CDR1 SGHRS, CDR2 YFSETQ. Trimming removed 0 bases from V and 1 base from J; junction bases left unmatched: 4. CDR3 loop: CASSLAGTGGWNTEAFF. CDR3 bases: TGCGCCAGCAGCTTGGCCGGGACAGGGGGCTGGAACACTGAAGCTTTCTTT.

This rearrangement joins TRBV7-6 to TRBJ2-7; no definite D call. Germline V lookup: CDR1 SGHVS, CDR2 FNYEAQ. The CDR3 is 14 amino acids. V dropped 1 base and J dropped 9 bases, with 16 bases sitting between them. This chain's CDR3 is CASSLERSSERQYF. The CDR3 nucleotides are TGTGCCAGCAGCTTAGAGAGGTCGTCAGAAAGGCAGTACTTC.

This chain connects TRBV7-2 to TRBJ1-2, with unresolved D. V was pared by 5 bases and J by 8 bases, with 18 bases between. Germline CDR1 and CDR2: SGHTA and FQGNSA. CDR3 length equals 14 residues. This CDR3 reads CASSQQRGREGYTF. CDR3 in DNA: TGTGCCAGCAGCCAACAACGGGGTAGGGAGGGCTACACCTTC.